The 27 T cell receptor beta chains below all came from one sample that was sequenced in a study of human T cells and chemical hapten exposure. TCRdb reprocessed the RACE reads with MiXCR, giving one entry per CDR3 protein. The sample contains 62,000 or so distinct CDR3 sequences, around 10% of which appear only once. Time point denoted: patch test 3, about 24 weeks after DPC sensitization. As for treatment: therapeutic diphenylcyclopropenone sensitization with weekly scalp DPC. The sample in question was whole blood, obtained in connection with sensitization to the hapten diphenylcyclopropenone (DPC). The receptors stem from a woman aged 25 to 45 with alopecia areata. Some clones in this sample may be carry-over from other donors' samples.

The CDR3 DNA reads TGTGCCAGCAGCCCGTGGACAGTTGGACTCTCTGGAAACACCATATATTTT. Translation gives CASSPWTVGLSGNTIYF. V gene TRBV3-1 combines with J gene TRBJ1-3; D is perhaps TRBD1 (6 bases). Germline V gene sequence: CDR1 LGHDT, CDR2 YNNKEL (reference sequence). V was pared by 4 bases and J by 0 bases, with 16 bases between. The CDR3 is made up of 17 amino acids.

The chain combines TRBV7-2 with TRBJ2-3; D might be TRBD1 (6 bases). Trimming cost V 8 bases and J 4 bases, with 10 bases left between them. CDR1 is SGHTA and CDR2 is FQGNSA in the germline V gene. The CDR3 covers 12 residues. CDR3 residues: CASSQGSDTQYF. The CDR3 DNA reads TGTGCCAGCTCTCAGGGGTCAGATACGCAGTATTTT.

The rearrangement uses TRBV11-3 and TRBJ2-3, with unresolved D. This CDR3 is 12 amino acids long. Per the germline V gene, CDR1 is SGHNT and CDR2 is YENEEA. Trimming took 5 bases from V and 4 from J, leaving 7 bases between them. The CDR3 DNA follows: TGTGCCAGCAGCATAGGGTCAGATACGCAGTATTTT. Encoded protein: CASSIGSDTQYF.

This clonotype was seen ten or more times. This chain links TRBV18 with TRBJ1-2; D may be TRBD1 (5 bases). The CDR3 sequence is 14 residues long. Germline V gene sequence: CDR1 KGHSH, CDR2 LQKENI. V was trimmed by 3 bases and J by 5 bases, leaving 13 bases between them. In DNA, the CDR3 is TGTGCCAGCTCACCCCAGGGACGCATTTATGGCTACACCTTC. Amino acids: CASSPQGRIYGYTF.

In DNA, the CDR3 is TGTGCCAGCTCACCACCTAGTCGCACAGATACGCAGTATTTT. Its protein product is CASSPPSRTDTQYF. The rearrangement uses TRBV18 and TRBJ2-3, with D unresolved. V was pared by 0 bases and J by 1 base, with 5 bases between. This CDR3 has 14 amino acids. CDR1 is KGHSH, CDR2 LQKENI, per germline.

V and J are TRBV28 and TRBJ2-2, with TRBD1 matching over 7 bases. There are 16 residues in the CDR3. In germline, CDR1 is MDHEN, CDR2 SYDVKM. With V trimmed by 3 bases and J by 6 bases, 10 bases remained unmatched. The CDR3 here is CASSFRQGTRSGELFF. The CDR3 coding sequence is TGTGCCAGCAGTTTCCGACAGGGTACAAGGTCCGGGGAGCTGTTTTTT.

This clonotype was detected ten times or more. The rearrangement joins TRBV28 to TRBJ1-4, with D possibly matching TRBD1 (5 bases). This CDR3 comprises 15 residues. Germline CDR1 reads MDHEN; CDR2 reads SYDVKM. V lost 6 bases, J lost 7 bases, and 18 bases lay in between. The DNA for the CDR3 is TGTGCCAGCAGCTACCCCAGGGTAGGAGGTGAAAAACTGTTTTTT. Amino acids: CASSYPRVGGEKLFF.

The chain joins TRBV20-1 to TRBJ1-5; possibly TRBD1 for D (5 bases). The CDR3 totals 14 residues. In germline, CDR1 is DFQATT, CDR2 SNEGSKA (reference sequence). V was shortened by 3 bases and J by 4 bases, with 13 bases between the two germline ends. The CDR3 sequence: CSARDGGGNQPQHF. CDR3 DNA sequence: TGCAGTGCTAGGGATGGGGGAGGGAATCAGCCCCAGCATTTT.

The rearrangement links TRBV28 to TRBJ1-3, with no clear D. Germline CDR1 MDHEN, CDR2 SYDVKM. This CDR3 has 11 amino acids. Trimming took off 5 bases at V and 5 bases at J, with 4 bases between the two ends. As DNA, the CDR3 is TGTGCCAGCAGTCGCAGAAACACCATATATTTT. Protein: CASSRRNTIYF.

This clonotype was seen only a few times. The chain couples TRBV7-2 to TRBJ1-2; D gene ambiguous. The CDR3 totals 16 residues. Trimming removed 0 bases at V and 7 bases at J, with 18 bases between. Germline V gene data show CDR1 as SGHTA and CDR2 as FQGNSA. The CDR3 region has the DNA TGTGCCAGCAGCTTAGCGTTGACCCAAGGACTACTTGGCTACACCTTC. It yields the protein CASSLALTQGLLGYTF.

The table lists this clonotype with many counts. The chain employs TRBV4-3 and TRBJ1-2, with D hard to call. Germline values: CDR1 LGHNA, CDR2 YSLEER. Trimming cost V 1 base and J 6 bases, with 12 bases left between them. This CDR3 spans 14 amino acids. This chain's CDR3 is CASSQARTIDGYTF. CDR3 coding DNA: TGCGCCAGCAGCCAAGCAAGAACAATCGATGGCTACACCTTC.

This clonotype has at least ten counts. The chain has TRBV10-2 and TRBJ1-3; the D gene is possibly TRBD1 (6 bases). CDR3 length: 14 residues. The germline V gene has CDR1 WSHSY and CDR2 SAAADI. Trimming left V 6 bases short and J 4 bases short, with 13 bases between. The CDR3 sequence: CASRRTGLGNTIYF. The CDR3, as DNA: TGCGCCAGCAGACGAACAGGGTTGGGAAACACCATATATTTT.

The V gene is TRBV6-2 or TRBV6-3, the J gene TRBJ2-7, with TRBD2 matching 7 bases. Germline CDR1 is MNHEY and CDR2 is SVGEGT. The trim removed 2 bases at V and 1 base at J, leaving 8 bases unmatched. The CDR3 consists of 16 residues. The CDR3 spells CASSYPPGLPSYEQYF. Written as DNA, the CDR3 is TGTGCCAGCAGTTACCCACCGGGACTACCATCCTACGAGCAGTACTTC.

In its sample, this clonotype was seen many times. J is TRBJ1-5 and V is TRBV6-5; unclear D gene. The CDR3 has 14 residues. V was pared by 0 bases and J by 1 base, with 4 bases between. Germline CDR1 reads MNHEY; CDR2 reads SVGAGI. In DNA form, the CDR3 reads TGTGCCAGCAGTTACTCGAAAAGCAATCAGCCCCAGCATTTT. It is translated as CASSYSKSNQPQHF.

This chain connects TRBV6-5 to TRBJ2-2; D remains ambiguous. Looked up from germline, CDR1 is MNHEY and CDR2 is SVGAGI. V was clipped by 0 bases and J by 4 bases, with 6 bases between them. This CDR3 has 14 amino acids. The CDR3 reads CASSYSWGTGELFF. CDR3 in DNA: TGTGCCAGCAGTTACTCGTGGGGCACCGGGGAGCTGTTTTTT.

CDR3 in DNA: TGTGCCAGCAGCCCAAACCTGGGCCTGAACACTGAAGCTTTCTTT. Encoded protein: CASSPNLGLNTEAFF. The rearrangement links TRBV7-2 to TRBJ1-1; D is uncertain. The CDR3 covers 15 residues. V was clipped by 5 bases and J by 0 bases, with 13 bases between them. CDR1 and CDR2 from the germline V gene are SGHTA and FQGNSA.

This clonotype has ten or more counts. The V gene is TRBV28, the J gene TRBJ1-2, with D possibly matching TRBD1 (6 bases). From germline, CDR1 is MDHEN and CDR2 SYDVKM. Trimming shortened V by 4 bases and J by 5 bases, and 8 bases separated the two germline ends. CDR3 length: 12 residues. The CDR3 bases are TGTGCCAGCAGTTCAGGGGTTTATGGCTACACCTTC. It yields the protein CASSSGVYGYTF.

This clonotype was picked up a small number of times. V is TRBV4-3 and J is TRBJ1-1; no firm D call. Germline CDR1 is LGHNA and CDR2 is YSLEER. V dropped 4 bases and J dropped 5 bases, with 14 bases sitting between them. The CDR3 extends over 14 amino acids. The CDR3 region has the DNA TGCGCCAGCAGCCCAAGGGAGGGTGGAACTGAAGCTTTCTTT. Residues: CASSPREGGTEAFF.

In its sample, this clonotype was seen once. A much larger clone lies one base from this, so it may be a read error. The gene calls are TRBV19 and TRBJ1-5; 8 bases map to TRBD1. The CDR3 totals 16 residues. CDR1 and CDR2 (germline): LNHDA, SQIVND (reference sequence). The CDR3 DNA reads as TGTGCCGGTAGGGGGATCGGACAGGGACCAAATCAGCCCCAGCATTTT. Protein: CAGRGIGQGPNQPQHF.

Only a few counts were recorded for this clonotype. The chain couples TRBV21-1 to TRBJ2-5. TRBV21-1 is tagged as a pseudogene. The CDR3 consists of 14 residues. The CDR3 loop is CASSKEYNPETQYF. The DNA of the CDR3 is TGTGCCAGCAGCAAAGAGTATAACCCGGAGACCCAGTACTTC.

This clonotype was detected only a few times. The genes are TRBV30 and TRBJ1-1, with TRBD1 matching over 10 bases. V gave up 5 bases and J gave up 5 bases; unmatched junction bases: 11. Germline assignment: CDR1 GTSNPN and CDR2 SVGIG (reference sequence). The CDR3 extends over 15 amino acids. The CDR3: CAWGKTGGRWTEAFF. The CDR3 DNA reads TGTGCCTGGGGTAAGACAGGGGGCCGGTGGACTGAAGCTTTCTTT. The full variable domain, completed using reference TRBV30 and TRBJ1-1, is SQTIHQWPATLVQPVGSPLSLECTVEGTSNPNLYWYRQAAGRGLQLLFYSVGIGQISSEVPQNLSASRPQDRQFILSSKKLLLSDSGFYLCAWGKTGGRWTEAFFGQGTRLTVV.

This clonotype was recorded a few times. This chain links TRBV10-3 with TRBJ2-2; D might be TRBD1 (5 bases). The germline gives CDR1 ENHRY, CDR2 SYGVKD. The germline V and J ends were trimmed by 7 bases and 1 base, with 13 bases remaining between them. This CDR3 is 15 amino acids long. The CDR3: CAIKGQFGNTGELFF. In nucleotides, the CDR3 is TGTGCCATCAAAGGACAATTTGGGAACACCGGGGAGCTGTTTTTT.

This clonotype was seen only a few times. The chain has TRBV30 and TRBJ2-1; 7 nucleotides match TRBD2. Germline V gene data show CDR1 as GTSNPN and CDR2 as SVGIG (reference sequence). The length of the CDR3 is 14 residues. V gave up 0 bases and J gave up 7 bases; unmatched junction bases: 6. DNA for the CDR3: TGTGCCTGGAGTGTCGGCGGGAGTCGAAATGAGCAGTTCTTC. The encoded protein is CAWSVGGSRNEQFF.

The V call is TRBV28, the J call TRBJ1-5, with 7 bases matching TRBD1. This CDR3 comprises 12 residues. Germline CDR1 MDHEN, CDR2 SYDVKM. V lost 7 bases to trimming and J lost 5 bases; unmatched junction nucleotides: 2. The DNA of the CDR3 is TGTGCCAGCAAGGGGGCTCATCAGCCCCAGCATTTT. Encoded protein: CASKGAHQPQHF.

This clonotype was detected ten times or more. The CDR3 reads CASRGRSSYNSPLHF. The CDR3, as DNA: TGTGCCAGCAGAGGCAGGTCCTCCTATAATTCACCCCTCCACTTT. V gene TRBV27 combines with J gene TRBJ1-6; D unclear. V was trimmed by 6 bases and J by 0 bases, leaving 9 bases between them. The CDR3 length is 15 residues. The germline V gene has CDR1 MNHEY and CDR2 SMNVEV (reference sequence).

In its sample, this clonotype was seen many times. The chain couples TRBV7-2 to TRBJ2-1; D ambiguous. Germline CDR1 and CDR2: SGHTA and FQGNSA. Trimming removed 1 base at V and 6 bases at J, with 10 bases between. CDR3 size: 14 residues. The CDR3 sequence is CASSLERKGNEQFF. CDR3 bases: TGTGCCAGCAGCTTAGAAAGAAAAGGCAATGAGCAGTTCTTC.

A few counts support this clonotype. The V and J genes are TRBV7-9 and TRBJ2-7; maybe TRBD1 (7 bases). CDR1 is SEHNR and CDR2 is FQNEAQ in the germline V gene (reference sequence). V was shortened by 5 bases and J by 4 bases, with 27 bases between the two germline ends. The CDR3 has 18 amino acids. The CDR3 DNA reads as TGTGCCAGCAGCCCCGGAGCGGGCTCCGGGACAGTGGTTTACGAGCAGTACTTC. It specifies CASSPGAGSGTVVYEQYF.